These 2 T cell receptor beta chains came from one sample sequenced in a study of T cells in lung cancer brain metastases. The assay was immunoSEQ multiplex PCR, and TCRdb's table has in-frame clones only and misses some. The table shows about 3,100 clones, with just under 90% occurring only once. The sequencing sample was made of tumor tissue from the primary lung tumor. The receptors were gathered from a man aged 55 to 69 with non-small cell lung cancer.

The chain joins TRBV20-1 to TRBJ2-5, with unresolved D. The CDR3 runs to 11 residues. CDR1 is DFQATT, CDR2 SNEGSKA, per germline (reference sequence). V shed 2 bases and J shed 1 base, with 2 bases lying between them. The DNA for the CDR3 is TGCAGTGCTAGACCCCAAGAGACCCAGTACTTC. Its translation: CSARPQETQYF.

The chain carries TRBV14 and TRBJ1-1; D not certain. The germline CDR1 and CDR2 sequences are SGHDN and FVKESK. The CDR3 spans 16 residues. V lost 0 bases and J lost 4, with 15 bases in between. CDR3 sequence (DNA): TGTGCCAGCAGCCAAGATCCGGCGGGCAGGTTCACTGAAGCTTTCTTT. This sequence encodes CASSQDPAGRFTEAFF.